This entry features one T cell receptor (beta chain) sequence. The CDR3 length is 14 residues. Looked up from germline, CDR1 is KGHSH and CDR2 is LQKENI. V lost 3 bases and J lost 3; bases outside the gene matches: 2. The data derive from a study of CD8 T cells in Susac syndrome. cDNA came from roughly 0.53 to 1 ug RNA primed by random hexamers. An immunoSEQ multiplex PCR amplified TCR beta CDR3 over 54 Vbeta and 13 Jbeta. Each CDR3 protein gets one entry after TCRdb re-called the immunoSEQ multiplex PCR reads with MiXCR. The sample lists more than 150,000 distinct CDR3 sequences, around 92% occurring once.

The sequence came from a human donor in good health. This chain links TRBV18 with TRBJ1-5; the match to TRBD1 covers 7 bases. Sequences were obtained from CD4+ T cells from PBMCs. The CDR3 loop is CASSPGTANQPQHF. CDR3 DNA sequence: TGTGCCAGCTCACCGGGGACAGCCAATCAGCCCCAGCATTTT.